This entry lists 10 T cell receptor beta chains sequenced from one sample in a study of multiple sclerosis patients with progressive multifocal leukoencephalopathy. Clones were sequenced by immunoSEQ multiplex PCR, and TCRdb holds only the in-frame ones, with some missing. The sample yields approximately 26,000 clones, 85% to 90% seen once. The time point here: before natalizumab initiation. The sequenced sample consisted of PBMCs. These receptors were collected from a human donor with multiple sclerosis.

The chain is built from TRBV23-1 and TRBJ1-1; D is perhaps TRBD1 (6 bases). TRBV23-1 is designated an ORF whose function remains uncertain. The CDR3 is 13 amino acids. Trimming left V 4 bases short and J 10 bases short, with 16 bases between. CDR3 nucleotide sequence: TGCGCCAGCAGTCCCAATCACAGGGAAGGAGCTTTCTTT. Its translation is CASSPNHREGAFF.

The chain uses TRBV28 and TRBJ2-7; 10 positions match TRBD2. Germline CDR1 MDHEN, CDR2 SYDVKM. The CDR3 runs to 15 residues. V lost 7 bases to trimming and J lost 4 bases; unmatched junction nucleotides: 10. CDR3 nucleotides: TGTGCCAGCACCAATCGGATAGCGGGGGGTTACGAGCAGTACTTC. Protein product: CASTNRIAGGYEQYF. The full variable domain, completed using reference TRBV28 and TRBJ2-7, is DVKVTQSSRYLVKRTGEKVFLECVQDMDHENMFWYRQDPGLGLRLIYFSYDVKMKEKGDIPEGYSVSREKKERFSLILESASTNQTSMYLCASTNRIAGGYEQYFGPGTRLTVT.

V gene TRBV28 combines with J gene TRBJ2-2; weak D call: TRBD1 (6 bases). Germline V gene sequence: CDR1 MDHEN, CDR2 SYDVKM. V was cut by 6 bases and J by 4 bases, with 12 bases left in between. CDR3 length: 14 amino acids. The DNA for the CDR3 is TGTGCCAGCAGAGGGATAGGGGGCACCGGGGAGCTGTTTTTT. It is translated as CASRGIGGTGELFF.

This chain connects TRBV11-2 to TRBJ1-6; D remains unclear. Germline CDR1 SGHAT, CDR2 FQNNGV. Trimming cost V 1 base and J 5 bases, with 6 bases left between them. This CDR3 is 14 amino acids long. CDR3 DNA sequence: TGTGCCAGCAGCTTAGCCGGGGATAATTCACCCCTCCACTTT. Its protein product is CASSLAGDNSPLHF.

This chain uses TRBV7-9 with TRBJ2-7, with 9 bases aligning to TRBD1. This CDR3 comprises 16 residues. Per germline, CDR1 SEHNR and CDR2 FQNEAQ (reference sequence). The ends lost 5 bases at V and 0 bases at J; junction bases unmatched: 8. CDR3 bases: TGTGCCAGCAGCGCCACCGGGACAGGGCTCTCCTACGAGCAGTACTTC. Protein product: CASSATGTGLSYEQYF.

The genes are TRBV9 and TRBJ2-2; the D is unclear. Germline values: CDR1 SGDLS, CDR2 YYNGEE. The V end was cut by 0 bases, the J end by 6 bases, with 6 bases between. CDR3 length equals 13 residues. The chain's CDR3 is CASSVATAGELFF. CDR3 coding DNA: TGTGCCAGCAGCGTAGCGACGGCCGGGGAGCTGTTTTTT. Full variable domain (outside the CDR3, taken from reference TRBV9 and TRBJ2-2): DSGVTQTPKHLITATGQRVTLRCSPRSGDLSVYWYQQSLDQGLQFLIQYYNGEERAKGNILERFSAQQFPDLHSELNLSSLELGDSALYFCASSVATAGELFFGEGSRLTVL.

The chain joins TRBV7-2 to TRBJ2-3; possibly TRBD1 for D (6 bases). The CDR3 spans 19 residues. Trimming left V 8 bases short and J 0 bases short, with 27 bases between. Germline CDR1 reads SGHTA; CDR2 reads FQGNSA. Written as DNA, the CDR3 is TGTGCCAGCTCTCAACCCCTACAGACAGGTTTTTATAGCACAGATACGCAGTATTTT. Translation: CASSQPLQTGFYSTDTQYF.

This clone has just one count. Here the CDR3 reads CASSLGGFYEQYF. The CDR3 region has the DNA TGTGCCAGCAGCTTAGGGGGATTCTACGAGCAGTACTTC. V usage is TRBV11-2 and J usage is TRBJ2-7, with D uncertain. Trimming stripped 1 base from V and 3 bases from J, with 7 bases between. This CDR3 is 13 amino acids long. Germline V CDR1 and CDR2: SGHAT, FQNNGV.

This rearrangement joins TRBV7-2 to TRBJ1-5, with D possibly being TRBD1 (6 bases). The CDR3 loop spans 13 amino acids. Germline CDR1 and CDR2: SGHTA and FQGNSA. Trimming stripped 1 base from V and 15 bases from J, with 16 bases between. In nucleotides, the CDR3 is TGTGCCAGCAGCTTAGAGGGGGGATTGCCCGTGCATTTT. Protein product: CASSLEGGLPVHF.

This clone was detected a few times. This chain's CDR3 is CASSEPGTGVYEQYF. The CDR3 DNA reads as TGTGCCAGCAGTGAACCCGGGACAGGGGTGTACGAGCAGTACTTC. The V and J genes are TRBV6-1 and TRBJ2-7; TRBD1 matches at 10 bases. The germline gives CDR1 MNHNS, CDR2 SASEGT. The CDR3 is made up of 15 amino acids. Trimming cost V 2 bases and J 4 bases; bases outside gene matches: 5.